The entry below gives a single TCR beta chain sequence along with its context. The antigen is undetermined. This sample stems from a study of graft-versus-host responses after intestinal transplantation. Study details: Isolated intestinal, liver-intestinal, or multivisceral transplants were what recipients had. Recipients were all induced with anti-thymocyte globulin, then given tacrolimus and steroids for around three years. Study-wide results and limits: Ileal or blood samples showed some GvH clones first, and such clones were also found in recipient marrow. Where graft-donor T cell macrochimerism was present, patients had high graft-versus-host to host-versus-graft clonal ratios in allografts.

Sequenced by immunoSEQ multiplex PCR; TCRdb stores in-frame clones only, minus some. The profile shows 15,000 to 20,000 clones, 80% of them singletons. Processing released intraepithelial and lamina propria lymphocytes from the graft tissue. From germline, CDR1 is LNHNV and CDR2 YYDKDF (reference sequence). Trimming stripped 3 bases from V and 0 bases from J, with 24 bases between. The CDR3 has 20 residues. The J gene is TRBJ2-4, the V gene TRBV15; D may be TRBD2 (7 bases). The clonotype was recovered from a human patient who received an intestinal transplant, so some T cells may come from the graft donor. The sample was ileum tissue, taken 95 to 110 days after intestinal transplant. For the CDR3, the DNA is TGTGCCACCAGCAGGCCTCAGGGGAGGGCCGGTAAACTAGCCAAAAACATTCAGTACTTC. Translating it yields CATSRPQGRAGKLAKNIQYF. The full variable domain, its missing parts supplied by reference TRBV15 and TRBJ2-4, is DAMVIQNPRYQVTQFGKPVTLSCSQTLNHNVMYWYQQKSSQAPKLLFHYYDKDFNNEADTPDNFQSRRPNTSFCFLDIRSPGLGDTAMYLCATSRPQGRAGKLAKNIQYFGAGTRLSVL.